Listed below are T cell receptor beta chains from one sample, sequenced in a study of neurological immune-mediated disorders. TCRdb fed the 5' RACE reads into MiXCR, producing one record per CDR3 protein. The data hold roughly 100,000 distinct CDR3 sequences, with approximately 10% observed a single time. Sequencing was performed on PBMCs. The receptors here all came from a female donor with HTLV-1-associated myelopathy (HAM/TSP). Each CDR3 is given with its conserved first and last residue. Each record gives: D gene, clone size, V gene, J gene, CDR3 protein, CDR3 DNA. The D gene is left open where the match is weak. The size field is filled for only some rows; it gives once, few, many or a size class.

.	.	TRBV11-2	TRBJ2-3	CASSFGQTDTQYF	TGTGCCAGCAGCTTCGGACAAACAGATACGCAGTATTTT
.	many	TRBV15	TRBJ1-6	CATSRDAVINSPLHF	TGTGCCACCAGCAGAGATGCAGTGATTAATTCACCCCTCCACTTT
TRBD2	many	TRBV20-1	TRBJ2-5	CSAWGGFQETQYF	TGCAGTGCCTGGGGGGGGTTCCAAGAGACCCAGTACTTC
.	medium-sized	TRBV5-1	TRBJ2-1	CASSFLGGANEQFF	TGCGCCAGCAGCTTCTTGGGGGGGGCGAATGAGCAGTTCTTC
TRBD1	many	TRBV7-9	TRBJ2-7	CASIRDRGYEQYF	TGTGCCAGCATACGGGACAGGGGCTACGAGCAGTACTTC
TRBD1	many	TRBV29-1	TRBJ1-1	CSVARGAEAFF	TGCAGCGTTGCCAGGGGGGCTGAAGCTTTCTTT
.	many	TRBV5-1	TRBJ2-2	CASSLRDISANTGELFF	TGCGCCAGCAGCCTCCGGGACATAAGTGCGAACACCGGGGAGCTGTTTTTT
.	many	TRBV12-3/TRBV12-4	TRBJ2-1	CASTLGWGAYNEQFF	TGTGCCAGCACTCTGGGGTGGGGGGCGTACAATGAGCAGTTCTTC
TRBD1	many	TRBV7-9	TRBJ2-1	CASRTTGNSYNEQFF	TGTGCCAGCAGAACGACAGGGAATTCCTACAATGAGCAGTTCTTC
.	many	TRBV5-1	TRBJ1-6	CASSLAGDPANSPLHF	TGCGCCAGCAGCTTGGCAGGGGACCCAGCTAATTCACCCCTCCACTTT
TRBD1	many	TRBV10-3	TRBJ1-5	CAIGGTGASNQPQHF	TGTGCCATCGGGGGGACAGGGGCGAGCAATCAGCCCCAGCATTTT
.	many	TRBV5-1	TRBJ2-3	CASSSRVRTTSTDTQYF	TGCGCCAGCAGCTCCCGGGTGAGGACTACTAGCACAGATACGCAGTATTTT
TRBD2	many	TRBV12-3/TRBV12-4	TRBJ2-5	CASSPGFRGEQETQYF	TGTGCCAGCAGCCCGGGTTTTCGGGGGGAACAAGAGACCCAGTACTTC
TRBD1	many	TRBV20-1	TRBJ1-2	CSARVVGTGDPYGYTF	TGCAGTGCTAGAGTAGTCGGGACAGGGGACCCCTATGGCTACACCTTC
TRBD1	many	TRBV5-1	TRBJ2-1	CASSRPGQHNEQFF	TGCGCCAGCAGTCGACCGGGACAGCACAATGAGCAGTTCTTC
.	.	TRBV27	TRBJ2-7	CASSPYRGGEQYF	TGTGCCAGCAGCCCTTATAGGGGCGGCGAGCAGTACTTC
.	.	TRBV2	TRBJ2-2	CASIGGAGAGELFF	TGTGCCAGCATTGGGGGGGCCGGGGCCGGGGAGCTGTTTTTT
.	many	TRBV20-1	TRBJ2-1	CSASLSGTVYNEQFF	TGCAGTGCTAGTTTATCCGGGACGGTATACAATGAGCAGTTCTTC
.	many	TRBV5-5	TRBJ2-7	CASSSVPGRGTYEQYF	TGTGCCAGCAGCTCGGTCCCCGGCCGGGGAACCTACGAGCAGTACTTC
TRBD1	many	TRBV5-1	TRBJ2-1	CANRKGRDRQFF	TGCGCCAACAGGAAAGGCCGGGACAGGCAGTTCTTC
TRBD2	few	TRBV4-2	TRBJ2-3	CASSQDLAGSTDTQYF	TGTGCCAGCAGCCAAGACCTAGCGGGGTCGACAGATACGCAGTATTTT
.	many	TRBV5-1	TRBJ1-1	CASSLVVGLNTEAFF	TGCGCCAGCAGCTTGGTGGTGGGCCTGAACACTGAAGCTTTCTTT
.	many	TRBV4-1	TRBJ2-7	CASSQAETVTYEQYF	TGCGCCAGCAGCCAAGCCGAGACAGTAACATACGAGCAGTACTTC
.	few	TRBV27	TRBJ2-3	CASSFTDPGTDTQYF	TGTGCCAGCAGTTTTACGGACCCGGGGACAGATACGCAGTATTTT
.	few	TRBV29-1	TRBJ2-4	CSAVDTNIQYF	TGCAGTGCGGTGGATACCAACATTCAGTACTTC
TRBD1	few	TRBV12-3/TRBV12-4	TRBJ1-1	CASSYSSGGKVVAFF	TGTGCCAGCAGTTACTCTTCAGGGGGCAAGGTGGTAGCTTTCTTT
.	many	TRBV21-1	TRBJ1-1	CASSTRDPGGAEAFF	TGTGCCAGCAGCACGAGGGACCCCGGGGGGGCTGAAGCTTTCTTT
TRBD1	many	TRBV9	TRBJ1-1	CASSIQGGTEAFF	TGTGCCAGCAGCATTCAGGGGGGCACTGAAGCTTTCTTT
.	many	TRBV28	TRBJ2-2	CASKPTNTGELFF	TGTGCCAGCAAACCGACGAACACCGGGGAGCTGTTTTTT
.	few	TRBV19	TRBJ2-6	CASRDPRTGSGANVLTF	TGTGCCAGTAGAGACCCCCGGACGGGCTCTGGGGCCAACGTCCTGACTTTC
.	many	TRBV5-1	TRBJ1-4	CASSLGFGEKLFF	TGCGCCAGCAGCTTGGGGTTCGGTGAAAAACTGTTTTTT
.	many	TRBV4-2	TRBJ2-1	CASSPRENSYNEQFF	TGTGCCAGCAGCCCCAGGGAAAATTCCTACAATGAGCAGTTCTTC
.	many	TRBV12-3/TRBV12-4	TRBJ2-3	CASSLRTGGSDTQYF	TGTGCCAGCAGCCTCAGGACGGGGGGCTCAGATACGCAGTATTTT
.	few	TRBV9	TRBJ2-1	CASSVPSMNEQFF	TGTGCCAGCAGCGTCCCGTCTATGAATGAGCAGTTCTTC
.	many	TRBV20-1	TRBJ2-7	CSARELYEQYF	TGCAGTGCTAGGGAACTGTACGAGCAGTACTTC
.	many	TRBV12-3/TRBV12-4	TRBJ1-5	CASSLSGGPQHF	TGTGCCAGCAGTCTCTCCGGGGGGCCCCAGCATTTT
.	many	TRBV5-6	TRBJ1-5	CASSLRGVEPQHF	TGTGCCAGCAGCTTAAGGGGGGTAGAGCCCCAGCATTTT
.	many	TRBV7-2	TRBJ2-3	CASSTRLATDTQYF	TGTGCCAGCAGTACCCGGCTAGCTACAGATACGCAGTATTTT
TRBD2	many	TRBV4-1	TRBJ2-5	CASSQAGGQETQYF	TGCGCCAGCAGCCAAGCGGGGGGCCAAGAGACCCAGTACTTC
.	.	TRBV19	TRBJ2-5	CASSISGRFQETQYF	TGTGCCAGTAGTATATCTGGCCGATTCCAAGAGACCCAGTACTTC
.	many	TRBV20-1	TRBJ2-3	CSARDGGRRGATDTQYF	TGCAGTGCTAGAGACGGGGGACGGCGGGGTGCCACAGATACGCAGTATTTT
.	many	TRBV5-1	TRBJ2-3	CASSLGNPVVPDTQYF	TGCGCCAGCAGCTTGGGTAATCCGGTGGTCCCAGATACGCAGTATTTT
.	many	TRBV5-1	TRBJ2-5	CASSSHWVEGETQYF	TGCGCCAGCAGCTCCCACTGGGTGGAGGGGGAGACCCAGTACTTC
.	many	TRBV20-1	TRBJ2-3	CSARGGGAKDTQYF	TGCAGTGCTAGAGGGGGGGGGGCCAAAGATACGCAGTATTTT
.	.	TRBV12-3/TRBV12-4	TRBJ1-2	CASSSGKNTF	TGTGCCAGCTCTTCTGGGAAAAACACCTTC
.	many	TRBV6-5	TRBJ1-1	CASTHPRAEEAFF	TGTGCCAGCACCCACCCCAGGGCGGAGGAAGCTTTCTTT
TRBD2	.	TRBV9	TRBJ2-3	CASSPRWLAGGRMDTQYF	TGTGCCAGCAGCCCCCGTTGGTTAGCGGGGGGGCGGATGGATACGCAGTATTTT
.	many	TRBV2	TRBJ2-1	CASRRDQSYNEQFF	TGTGCCAGCAGGCGGGACCAAAGCTACAATGAGCAGTTCTTC
TRBD2	many	TRBV9	TRBJ2-7	CASSPGRGAGGPLYSYEQYF	TGTGCCAGCAGCCCCGGCCGGGGGGCGGGGGGGCCCCTTTATTCCTACGAGCAGTACTTC
TRBD2	few	TRBV10-2	TRBJ2-3	CASSSKTGLVVNTQYF	TGCGCCAGCAGCTCAAAAACAGGACTAGTGGTAAATACGCAGTATTTT
TRBD1	many	TRBV20-1	TRBJ2-1	CSAGQGSNEQFF	TGCAGTGCCGGACAGGGTTCAAATGAGCAGTTCTTC
TRBD2	many	TRBV20-1	TRBJ2-1	CSASAGLAGNEQFF	TGCAGTGCTAGTGCAGGACTAGCGGGCAATGAGCAGTTCTTC
.	many	TRBV7-2	TRBJ2-7	CASSPVYPGAYEQYF	TGTGCCAGCAGCCCGGTTTATCCGGGGGCCTACGAGCAGTACTTC